These 12 T cell receptor beta chains were sequenced from one sample in a study of cytomegalovirus exposure and HLA in healthy donors. Primers: 60 Vbeta forward and 13 Jbeta reverse. Generated by immunoSEQ multiplex PCR, the TCRdb table keeps only in-frame clones and is missing some. The profile shows about 140,000 clones, approximately 82% of them singletons. Sequenced input: PBMCs. The origin of the receptors is a woman aged 60 to 75 in good health and CMV-seropositive.

This clone was picked up a small number of times. V usage is TRBV7-2 and J usage is TRBJ2-1; 16 bases are shared with TRBD2. V was pared by 5 bases and J by 13 bases, with 14 bases of the junction left unmatched. Germline loops: CDR1 SGHTA, CDR2 FQGNSA. This CDR3 has 17 amino acids. CDR3 amino acids: CASSLMWGGTSGRAQFF. The DNA for the CDR3 is TGTGCCAGCAGCCTAATGTGGGGGGGGACTAGCGGGAGGGCCCAGTTCTTC. The full variable domain, with the rest looked up from reference TRBV7-2 and TRBJ2-1, is GAGVSQSPSNKVTEKGKDVELRCDPISGHTALYWYRQSLGQGLEFLIYFQGNSAPDKSGLPSDRFSAERTGGSVSTLTIQRTQQEDSAVYLCASSLMWGGTSGRAQFFGPGTRLTVL.

V is TRBV5-1 and J is TRBJ2-5; the D call may be TRBD1 or TRBD2 (7 bases each). The CDR3 runs to 16 residues. V dropped 4 bases and J dropped 3 bases, with 19 bases sitting between them. CDR1 and CDR2 (germline): SGHRS, YFSETQ. In nucleotides, the CDR3 is TGCGCCAGCAGCCTGGGAGGGGGCGGCACCAAAGAGACCCAGTACTTC. It is translated as CASSLGGGGTKETQYF.

V and J are TRBV28 and TRBJ1-4; 9 nucleotides line up with TRBD1. Germline V gives CDR1 MDHEN, CDR2 SYDVKM. V lost 7 bases and J lost 7; bases outside the gene matches: 4. CDR3 length equals 13 residues. This CDR3 is CASNRDRAEKLFF. CDR3 sequence (DNA): TGTGCCAGCAACCGGGACAGGGCTGAAAAACTGTTTTTT.

The V gene is TRBV21-1, the J gene TRBJ2-7; TRBD2, the table's D call, lacks a check against the DNA. TRBV21-1 is given as a pseudogene. The CDR3 covers 13 residues. Written as DNA, the CDR3 is TGTGCCAGCAGCAAGTCGTTCTCAGCGAAGCAGTACTTC. Amino acid sequence: CASSKSFSAKQYF.

This clone appeared a few times. The J gene is TRBJ2-5, the V gene TRBV4-3; 12 bases map to TRBD1. This CDR3 comprises 16 residues. V lost 3 bases, J lost 4 bases, and 6 bases stayed unmatched. Per the germline V gene, CDR1 is LGHNA and CDR2 is YSLEER. The CDR3 reads CASSHTGTGGAETQYF. CDR3 DNA sequence: TGCGCCAGCAGCCATACCGGGACAGGGGGCGCAGAGACCCAGTACTTC.

The chain's CDR3 is CASSQGLGAYEQYF. DNA of the CDR3: TGTGCCAGCAGCCAGGGTTTGGGCGCTTACGAGCAGTACTTC. The rearrangement joins TRBV5-6 to TRBJ2-7; D is possibly TRBD1 (5 bases). The CDR3 covers 14 residues. The V and J ends lost 4 bases and 4 bases respectively, with 15 bases between them. The germline CDR1 and CDR2 sequences are SGHDT and YYEEEE.

This sequence joins TRBV5-6 and TRBJ2-7; D is perhaps TRBD1 (5 bases). The CDR3 is 14 amino acids. Germline V gives CDR1 SGHDT, CDR2 YYEEEE. The V end was cut by 4 bases, the J end by 4 bases, with 15 bases between. The CDR3 DNA reads TGTGCCAGCAGCGTAGGGGCCCACGGGTACGAGCAGTACTTC. Its protein product is CASSVGAHGYEQYF.

V gene TRBV13 combines with J gene TRBJ1-1; maybe TRBD1 (5 bases). The V end lost 5 bases, the J end lost 6 bases, and 13 bases lay between the germline ends. The CDR3 totals 13 residues. Germline V gene sequence: CDR1 PRHDT, CDR2 FYEKMQ (reference sequence). CDR3 DNA: TGTGCCAGCAGCCTGCAGGGTGTTGCTGAAGCTTTCTTT. It encodes CASSLQGVAEAFF.

This sequence joins TRBV6-1 and TRBJ1-4; TRBD1 aligns across 7 bases. V was clipped by 6 bases and J by 2 bases; unmatched bases: 6. The germline V gene has CDR1 MNHNS and CDR2 SASEGT. CDR3 length: 15 residues. CDR3 loop: CASRGPTGTNEKLFF. The CDR3, as DNA: TGTGCCAGCAGGGGGCCGACAGGGACTAATGAAAAACTGTTTTTT.

The V call is TRBV30, the J call TRBJ2-7; 9 nucleotides line up with TRBD2. Trimming took 0 bases from V and 5 from J; bases not matched to a gene: 17. The CDR3 covers 18 residues. From germline, CDR1 is GTSNPN and CDR2 SVGIG (reference sequence). CDR3 nucleotide sequence: TGTGCCTGGAGTGTTAGCCGGTCTTCGGGCGGGAGGGGCCACGAGCAGTACTTC. As protein: CAWSVSRSSGGRGHEQYF.

This chain links TRBV7-9 with TRBJ2-5; TRBD2 matches at 11 bases. With 0 bases clipped from V and 4 bases from J, the junction kept 1 base outside the gene matches. The germline gives CDR1 SEHNR, CDR2 FQNEAQ (reference sequence). This CDR3 has 15 residues. Written as DNA, the CDR3 is TGTGCCAGCAGCTTAGCACTAGCGGGAGTAGAGACCCAGTACTTC. This sequence encodes CASSLALAGVETQYF. Combining the CDR3 with reference TRBV7-9 and TRBJ2-5 gives the whole variable domain DTGVSQNPRHKITKRGQNVTFRCDPISEHNRLYWYRQTLGQGPEFLTYFQNEAQLEKSRLLSDRFSAERPKGSFSTLEIQRTEQGDSAMYLCASSLALAGVETQYFGPGTRLLVL.

This clone was observed once. The V and J genes are TRBV5-1 and TRBJ2-6; maybe TRBD1 (5 bases). Trimming left V 4 bases short and J 4 bases short, with 18 bases between. From germline, CDR1 is SGHRS and CDR2 YFSETQ. CDR3 length: 17 amino acids. The CDR3 loop reads CASSEMTVSKGANVLTF. The CDR3 DNA sequence: TGCGCCAGCAGCGAGATGACAGTTAGTAAGGGGGCCAACGTCCTGACTTTC.